This T cell receptor (beta chain) emerged from a study of cytomegalovirus exposure and HLA in healthy donors. This CDR3 comprises 15 residues. CDR1 is WNHNN and CDR2 is SYGVQD in the germline V gene (reference sequence). Germline trimming cut 7 bases from V and 4 bases from J; bases unmatched to any gene: 12. PCR was performed using 60 Vbeta and 13 Jbeta primers. TCRdb keeps only in-frame clones here, not all; method: immunoSEQ multiplex PCR. The sample holds 140,000 or so clones, around 86% seen once. Findings of the study overall: Researchers had no immune exposure information except CMV serostatus available. Within a later analysis, the majority of CMV-associated TCR beta chains appeared HLA-restricted.

About this clone itself: Its antigen is still unknown.

The sample was PBMCs. This chain joins TRBV10-1 and TRBJ2-5; 7 bases match TRBD1. This sequence was found in a female donor in good health and CMV-seronegative. CDR3: CASNLSWAGGETQYF. CDR3 nucleotide sequence: TGCGCCAGCAACCTTTCTTGGGCAGGGGGAGAGACCCAGTACTTC.